The 4 T cell receptor beta chains below come from one sample, sequenced in a study of blood T cell repertoires in COVID-19. Clones were sequenced by immunoSEQ multiplex PCR, and TCRdb holds only the in-frame ones, with some missing. This table has just over 150,000 clones, roughly 82% appearing once. The sequenced material came from peripheral blood. Receptors were obtained from a woman between 50 and 59 years old with acute or convalescent COVID-19.

The chain uses TRBV9 and TRBJ2-7; perhaps TRBD2 as D (6 bases). The CDR3 covers 13 residues. Germline V gene lookup returns CDR1 SGDLS and CDR2 YYNGEE. V was clipped by 3 bases and J by 6 bases, with 13 bases between them. The DNA of the CDR3 is TGTGCCAGCAGCGGACGGACGGAGGGCGAGCAGTACTTC. Encoded protein: CASSGRTEGEQYF.

This chain joins TRBV19 and TRBJ2-1; 7 nucleotides align to TRBD1. Germline CDR1 LNHDA, CDR2 SQIVND (reference sequence). The CDR3 totals 14 residues. J gave up 10 bases and V 6 bases, and 12 bases lay outside the gene matches. This CDR3 is CASRSGTDFREQFF. CDR3 coding DNA: TGTGCCAGTAGGTCCGGGACAGACTTCAGGGAGCAGTTCTTC. Variable domain in full (rest from reference TRBV19 and TRBJ2-1): DGGITQSPKYLFRKEGQNVTLSCEQNLNHDAMYWYRQDPGQGLRLIYYSQIVNDFQKGDIAEGYSVSREKKESFPLTVTSAQKNPTAFYLCASRSGTDFREQFFGPGTRLTVL.

The chain employs TRBV2 and TRBJ2-5; 7 bases align to TRBD2. This CDR3 spans 14 amino acids. J lost 5 bases, V lost 7 bases, and 10 bases had no gene match. Germline CDR1 is SNHLY and CDR2 is FYNNEI. The CDR3 spells CASNPTSVWETQYF. CDR3 DNA sequence: TGTGCCAGCAACCCTACTAGCGTCTGGGAGACCCAGTACTTC.

This clone was seen only a few times. V usage is TRBV19 and J usage is TRBJ2-1, with D maybe TRBD1 (6 bases). Per the germline V gene, CDR1 is LNHDA and CDR2 is SQIVND (reference sequence). Between the trimmed V and J ends, which lost 5 bases and 6 bases, there was a span of 8 bases. This CDR3 has 12 amino acids. The CDR3 is CASSDRSNEQFF. CDR3 in DNA: TGTGCCAGTAGTGACAGGTCCAATGAGCAGTTCTTC.